The clone carrying this TCR beta chain was recorded at least ten times. Its antigen is still unknown. This specimen comes from a study of T-cell reconstitution after alpha-beta-depleted transplantation in children. Regarding the study as a whole: By one year post-transplant, T-cell counts and diversity largely arose from T cells that were newly produced.

Unique molecular identifiers tagged the TCRbeta library. TCRdb reprocessed the PCR reads with MiXCR, giving one entry per CDR3 protein. The table includes a few hundred thousand distinct CDR3 sequences, approximately 10% detected once. Germline V gene sequence: CDR1 LGHDT, CDR2 YNNKEL (reference sequence). V lost 4 bases and J 1 base, leaving 13 bases between the germline ends. This CDR3 spans 15 amino acids. The material sequenced was peripheral blood, taken 180 days after TCRalphabeta/CD19-depleted stem cell transplant. V and J are TRBV3-1 and TRBJ2-5; D unclear. The receptor's source is a male patient between 2 and 10 years old who had a stem cell transplant for chronic granulomatous disease, so the T cells may come from the graft donor. The CDR3 DNA is TGTGCCAGCAGCCGAATGAGGCACCCCCAAGAGACCCAGTACTTC. This encodes CASSRMRHPQETQYF.